The text below deals with one T cell receptor beta chain. The data belong to a study of T cell changes during pregnancy in multiple sclerosis. Generated by immunoSEQ multiplex PCR, the TCRdb table keeps only in-frame clones and is missing some. The sample comprises more than 90,000 clones, more than 85% of which are singletons, and 1.5% to 1.9% rests with the top ten. The CDR3 loop spans 13 amino acids. Germline CDR1 reads MGHDK; CDR2 reads SYGVNS. Trimming cost V 9 bases and J 5 bases, with 16 bases left between them. Sequences were derived from peripheral blood, sampled in the first trimester of pregnancy. The rearrangement joins TRBV25-1 to TRBJ2-5; possible D gene TRBD1, 6 bases. The TCR originated in a female donor with multiple sclerosis, enrolled in a pregnancy study. CDR3 residues: CASSSWGLETQYF. CDR3 DNA: TGTGCCAGTTCCTCGTGGGGGCTGGAGACCCAGTACTTC.